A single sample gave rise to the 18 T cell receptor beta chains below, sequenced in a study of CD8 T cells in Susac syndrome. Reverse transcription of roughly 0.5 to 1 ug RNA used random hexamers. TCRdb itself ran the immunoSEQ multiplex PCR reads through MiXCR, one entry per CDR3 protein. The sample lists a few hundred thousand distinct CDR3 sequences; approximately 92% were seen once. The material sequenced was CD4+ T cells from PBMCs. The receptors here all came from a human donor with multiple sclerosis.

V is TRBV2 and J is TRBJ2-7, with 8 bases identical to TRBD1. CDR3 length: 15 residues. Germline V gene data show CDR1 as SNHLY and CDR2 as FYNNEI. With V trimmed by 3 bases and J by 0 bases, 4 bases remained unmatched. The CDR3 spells CASSDRGRDSYEQYF. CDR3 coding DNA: TGTGCCAGCAGTGACAGGGGGCGCGACTCCTACGAGCAGTACTTC.

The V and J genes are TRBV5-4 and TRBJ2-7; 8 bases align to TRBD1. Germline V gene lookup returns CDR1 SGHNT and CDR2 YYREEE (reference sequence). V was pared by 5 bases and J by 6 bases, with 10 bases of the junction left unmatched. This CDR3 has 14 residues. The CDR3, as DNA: TGTGCCAGCAGTCAGCCGGGACAGGCGGTCGAGCAGTACTTC. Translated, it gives CASSQPGQAVEQYF.

In DNA form, the CDR3 reads TGTGCCAGCAGTTTATCGCCTACCGTTTACAATGAGCAGTTCTTC. Amino acids: CASSLSPTVYNEQFF. The chain is built from TRBV28 and TRBJ2-1; no definite D call. Germline assignment: CDR1 MDHEN and CDR2 SYDVKM. CDR3 size: 15 residues. V was trimmed by 1 base and J by 4 bases, leaving 11 bases between them.

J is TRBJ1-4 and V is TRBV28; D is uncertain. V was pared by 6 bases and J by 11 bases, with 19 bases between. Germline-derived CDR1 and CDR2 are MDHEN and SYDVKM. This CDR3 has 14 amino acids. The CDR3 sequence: CASRTNLRFGKLFF. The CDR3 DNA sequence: TGTGCCAGCAGGACAAATTTGCGTTTCGGGAAACTGTTTTTT. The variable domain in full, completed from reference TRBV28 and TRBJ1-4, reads DVKVTQSSRYLVKRTGEKVFLECVQDMDHENMFWYRQDPGLGLRLIYFSYDVKMKEKGDIPEGYSVSREKKERFSLILESASTNQTSMYLCASRTNLRFGKLFFGSGTQLSVL.

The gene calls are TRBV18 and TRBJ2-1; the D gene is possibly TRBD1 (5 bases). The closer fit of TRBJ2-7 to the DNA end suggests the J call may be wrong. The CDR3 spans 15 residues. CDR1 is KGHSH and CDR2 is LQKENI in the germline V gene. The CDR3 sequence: CASSPLGAPTYEQYF. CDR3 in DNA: TGTGCCAGCTCACCTTTAGGGGCCCCGACATACGAGCAGTACTTC.

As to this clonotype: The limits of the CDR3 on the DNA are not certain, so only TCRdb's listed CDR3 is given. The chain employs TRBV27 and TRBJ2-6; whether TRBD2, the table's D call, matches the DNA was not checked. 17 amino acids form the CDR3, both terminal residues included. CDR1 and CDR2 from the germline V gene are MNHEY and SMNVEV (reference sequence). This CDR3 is CASSTSGVGSGANVLTF.

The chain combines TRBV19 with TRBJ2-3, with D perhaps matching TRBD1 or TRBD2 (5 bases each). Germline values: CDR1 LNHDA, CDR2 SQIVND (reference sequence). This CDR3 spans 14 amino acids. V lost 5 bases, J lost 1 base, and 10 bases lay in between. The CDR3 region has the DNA TGTGCCAGTAGTCCGGGGCCCGGCACAGATACGCAGTATTTT. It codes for CASSPGPGTDTQYF.

This chain's CDR3 is CASKFGANYGYTF. CDR3 coding DNA: TGTGCCAGCAAGTTTGGGGCGAACTATGGCTACACCTTC. The gene calls are TRBV6-6 and TRBJ1-2; possible D gene TRBD1, 5 bases. This CDR3 spans 13 amino acids. The ends were cut back, 7 bases at V and 2 bases at J, with 11 bases in the middle. Germline assignment: CDR1 MNHNY and CDR2 SVGAGI (reference sequence).

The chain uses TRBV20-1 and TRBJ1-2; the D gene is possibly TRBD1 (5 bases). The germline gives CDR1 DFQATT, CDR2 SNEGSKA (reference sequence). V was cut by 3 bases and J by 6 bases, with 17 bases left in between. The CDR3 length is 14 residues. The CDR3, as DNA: TGCAGTGCTAGCCCCGGACAACTTGGGGATGGCTACACCTTC. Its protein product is CSASPGQLGDGYTF.

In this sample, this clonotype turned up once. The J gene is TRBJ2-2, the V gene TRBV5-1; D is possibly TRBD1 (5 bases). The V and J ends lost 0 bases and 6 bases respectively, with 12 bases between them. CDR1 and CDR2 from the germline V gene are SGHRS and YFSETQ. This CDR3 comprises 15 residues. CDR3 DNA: TGCGCCAGCAGCTTGGGAGGACACGGCCCCGGGGAGCTGTTTTTT. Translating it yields CASSLGGHGPGELFF.

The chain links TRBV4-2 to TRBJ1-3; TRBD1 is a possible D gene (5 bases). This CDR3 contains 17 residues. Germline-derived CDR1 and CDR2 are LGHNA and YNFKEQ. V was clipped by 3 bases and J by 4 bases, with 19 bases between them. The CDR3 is CASSQGQGQIVGNTIYF. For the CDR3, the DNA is TGTGCCAGCAGCCAGGGTCAGGGCCAGATAGTGGGAAACACCATATATTTT.

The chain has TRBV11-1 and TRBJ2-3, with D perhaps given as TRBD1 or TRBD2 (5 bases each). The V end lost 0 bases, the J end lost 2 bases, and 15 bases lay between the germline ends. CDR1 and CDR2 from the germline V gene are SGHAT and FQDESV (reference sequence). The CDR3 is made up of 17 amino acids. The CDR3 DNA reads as TGTGCCAGCAGCTTAGCGGGGCAGCCGCGGGTCACAGATACGCAGTATTTT. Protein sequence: CASSLAGQPRVTDTQYF.

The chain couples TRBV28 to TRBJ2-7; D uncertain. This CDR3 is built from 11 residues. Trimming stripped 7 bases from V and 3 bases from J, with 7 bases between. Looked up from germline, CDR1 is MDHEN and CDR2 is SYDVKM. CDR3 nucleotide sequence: TGTGCCAGCAAACTTGACTACGAGCAGTACTTC. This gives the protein CASKLDYEQYF.

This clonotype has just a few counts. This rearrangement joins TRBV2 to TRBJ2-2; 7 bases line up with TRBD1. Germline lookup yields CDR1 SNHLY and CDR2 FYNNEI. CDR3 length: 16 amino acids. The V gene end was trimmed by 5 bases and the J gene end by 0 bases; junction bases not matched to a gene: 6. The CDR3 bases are TGTGCCAGCAGTCTCTCCGGGACAGCGAACACCGGGGAGCTGTTTTTT. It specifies CASSLSGTANTGELFF.

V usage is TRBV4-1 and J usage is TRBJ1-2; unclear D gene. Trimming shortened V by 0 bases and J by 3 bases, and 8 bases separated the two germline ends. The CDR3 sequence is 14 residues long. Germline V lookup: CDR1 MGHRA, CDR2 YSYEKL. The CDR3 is CASSQESGYYGYTF. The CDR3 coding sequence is TGCGCCAGCAGCCAAGAATCGGGGTACTATGGCTACACCTTC.

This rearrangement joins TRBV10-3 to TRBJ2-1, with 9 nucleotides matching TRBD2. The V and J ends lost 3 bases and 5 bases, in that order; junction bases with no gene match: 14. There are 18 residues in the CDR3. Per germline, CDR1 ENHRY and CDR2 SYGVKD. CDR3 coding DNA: TGTGCCATCAGTGACCCGGGGTCTAGCGGGGTCCTAAACAATGAGCAGTTCTTC. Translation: CAISDPGSSGVLNNEQFF.

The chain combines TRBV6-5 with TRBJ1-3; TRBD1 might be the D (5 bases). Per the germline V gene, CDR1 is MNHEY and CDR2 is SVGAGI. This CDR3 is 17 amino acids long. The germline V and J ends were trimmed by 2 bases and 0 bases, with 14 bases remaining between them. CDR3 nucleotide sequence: TGTGCCAGCAGTTACGGGGCAGGCATAGGCTCTGGAAACACCATATATTTT. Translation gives CASSYGAGIGSGNTIYF.

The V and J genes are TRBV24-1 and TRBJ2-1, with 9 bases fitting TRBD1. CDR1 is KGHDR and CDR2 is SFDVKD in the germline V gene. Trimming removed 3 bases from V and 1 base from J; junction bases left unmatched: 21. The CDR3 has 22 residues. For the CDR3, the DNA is TGTGCCACCAGTGATCACTGGTCAGGGACAGGGTCTTTTAAGATGTCCTACAATGAGCAGTTCTTC. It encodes CATSDHWSGTGSFKMSYNEQFF.